These 9 T cell receptor beta chains share one sample of origin, sequenced in a study of control samples from healthy donors and cancer patients (dated by TCRdb to the early 2020s). The protocol used for the library was the immunoSEQ multiplex PCR assay. The immuneACCESS repertoire file appears here via TCRdb, limited to in-frame rearrangements. These files lack a portion of the clones; in checked studies, under half of the deficit traces to unresolved V genes, and the cause of the others is not known. Here the sample has 100,000 to 150,000 clones; 90% occur a single time. About 2.3% of the sample is taken by the ten largest. The sample taken for sequencing was blood. Receptor source: a man between 40 and 49 years old in good health.

The J gene is TRBJ2-3, the V gene TRBV5-4; tentatively, D is TRBD1 or TRBD2 (6 bases each). Trimming removed 5 bases at V and 3 bases at J, with 13 bases between. Germline CDR1 is SGHNT and CDR2 is YYREEE (reference sequence). The CDR3 consists of 14 residues. Here the CDR3 DNA reads TGTGCCAGCAGGCCCGGGGGCCCAACAGATACGCAGTATTTT. Residues: CASRPGGPTDTQYF.

The chain employs TRBV6-5 and TRBJ2-3; the D is unclear. Germline V CDR1 and CDR2: MNHEY, SVGAGI. Trimming shortened V by 3 bases and J by 3 bases, and 13 bases separated the two germline ends. The CDR3 spans 15 residues. DNA of the CDR3: TGTGCCAGCAGTTATCGTGGCTTGTGGACAGATACGCAGTATTTT. This sequence encodes CASSYRGLWTDTQYF.

This CDR3 is CASSEDGGSGTQYF. For the CDR3, the DNA is TGTGCCAGCAGTGAAGACGGCGGATCGGGGACCCAGTACTTC. The J gene is TRBJ2-5, the V gene TRBV2; D is uncertain. The CDR3 has 14 amino acids. The V and J ends lost 1 base and 7 bases respectively, with 13 bases between them. In germline, CDR1 is SNHLY, CDR2 FYNNEI.

This chain connects TRBV5-4 to TRBJ2-5; 9 nucleotides align to TRBD2. Trimming removed 3 bases from V and 3 bases from J; junction bases left unmatched: 3. The germline CDR1 and CDR2 sequences are SGHNT and YYREEE (reference sequence). This CDR3 spans 14 amino acids. CDR3 loop: CASSSQRGEETQYF. The DNA of the CDR3 is TGTGCCAGCAGCTCTCAGCGGGGGGAAGAGACCCAGTACTTC.

This chain links TRBV5-5 with TRBJ1-4; no clear D. Trimming removed 2 bases at V and 4 bases at J, with 12 bases between. The CDR3 loop spans 15 amino acids. Germline V gives CDR1 SGHKS, CDR2 YYEKEE (reference sequence). In DNA form, the CDR3 reads TGTGCCAGCAGCTTCACACAGCCATATAATGAAAAACTGTTTTTT. Translating it yields CASSFTQPYNEKLFF.

J is TRBJ1-1 and V is TRBV19; possibly TRBD1 for D (5 bases). Per germline, CDR1 LNHDA and CDR2 SQIVND (reference sequence). The V end was cut by 3 bases, the J end by 5 bases, with 16 bases between. There are 15 residues in the CDR3. The CDR3 region has the DNA TGTGCCAGTAGTATTCAGGGTCCCCGGGGTACTGAAGCTTTCTTT. It encodes CASSIQGPRGTEAFF.

J is TRBJ2-2 and V is TRBV2, with a weak D call TRBD1 (7 bases). The CDR3 consists of 13 residues. Germline V gene data show CDR1 as SNHLY and CDR2 as FYNNEI. V lost 3 bases and J 7 bases, leaving 9 bases between the germline ends. CDR3 region: CASSDRGDGELFF. Here the CDR3 DNA reads TGTGCCAGCAGTGACAGGGGGGACGGGGAGCTGTTTTTT. Using reference TRBV2 and TRBJ2-2 for the parts outside the CDR3, the full variable domain is EPEVTQTPSHQVTQMGQEVILRCVPISNHLYFYWYRQILGQKVEFLVSFYNNEISEKSEIFDDQFSVERPDGSNFTLKIRSTKLEDSAMYFCASSDRGDGELFFGEGSRLTVL.

J is TRBJ1-1 and V is TRBV27; perhaps TRBD1 as D (5 bases). CDR3 length: 14 residues. Trimming removed 4 bases at V and 4 bases at J, with 13 bases between. CDR1 is MNHEY and CDR2 is SMNVEV in the germline V gene (reference sequence). Written as DNA, the CDR3 is TGTGCCAGCAGTTACCGGGGCGGTGGCACTGAAGCTTTCTTT. As protein: CASSYRGGGTEAFF.

The chain uses TRBV6-4 and TRBJ2-1; D tentatively reads TRBD1 or TRBD2 (5 bases each). Trimming took off 0 bases at V and 3 bases at J, with 12 bases between the two ends. The CDR3 is 16 residues long. Per the germline V gene, CDR1 is MRHNA and CDR2 is SNTAGT. In DNA form, the CDR3 reads TGTGCCAGCAGTGACTCGAGAGGGGCGAACTACAATGAGCAGTTCTTC. This codes for CASSDSRGANYNEQFF.